One and the same sample provided the 18 T cell receptor beta chains below, sequenced in a study of blood T cell repertoires in COVID-19. Sequenced by immunoSEQ multiplex PCR; TCRdb stores in-frame clones only, minus some. The profile covers 300,000 to 350,000 clones, with about nine tenths appearing a single time and 6.8% taken by the ten largest. What was sequenced was peripheral blood. Every receptor here comes from a woman in her thirties with COVID-19, enrolled during active disease.

Here the CDR3 reads CASSLRTGTSNNYGYTF. In DNA, the CDR3 is TGTGCCAGTAGTCTTAGGACAGGGACTTCGAATAACTATGGCTACACCTTC. V is TRBV19 and J is TRBJ1-2; 8 nucleotides align to TRBD1. CDR1 LNHDA and CDR2 SQIVND come from the germline V gene (reference sequence). The CDR3 extends over 17 amino acids. With 5 bases clipped from V and 1 base from J, the junction kept 12 bases outside the gene matches.

This clone turned up a few times. The rearrangement uses TRBV9 and TRBJ1-2; D remains unclear. Germline assignment: CDR1 SGDLS and CDR2 YYNGEE. Trimming left V 3 bases short and J 4 bases short, with 22 bases between. This CDR3 spans 17 amino acids. CDR3 DNA: TGTGCCAGCAGCGGAGGCCCAGACTCCCCGGTCGGCTATGGCTACACCTTC. This encodes CASSGGPDSPVGYGYTF.

J is TRBJ2-1 and V is TRBV18, with 10 nucleotides matching TRBD2. Germline assignment: CDR1 KGHSH and CDR2 LQKENI. Trimming at V came to 6 bases and at J to 4 bases, leaving 6 bases not matched to a gene. This CDR3 has 15 residues. CDR3 region: CASSLTSGQYNEQFF. For the CDR3, the DNA is TGTGCCAGCTCGCTGACTAGCGGGCAGTACAATGAGCAGTTCTTC.

This chain joins TRBV11-2 and TRBJ1-5; D is perhaps TRBD1 (5 bases). Germline V CDR1 and CDR2: SGHAT, FQNNGV. V was shortened by 1 base and J by 2 bases, with 12 bases between the two germline ends. The CDR3 loop spans 16 amino acids. The CDR3 here is CASSLGWGAGNQPQHF. The CDR3 DNA follows: TGTGCCAGCAGCTTAGGATGGGGCGCGGGCAATCAGCCCCAGCATTTT.

The V and J genes are TRBV27 and TRBJ2-5; TRBD1 is a possible D gene (5 bases). Germline V gene sequence: CDR1 MNHEY, CDR2 SMNVEV (reference sequence). The CDR3 length is 13 residues. Trimming cost V 9 bases and J 5 bases, with 16 bases left between them. The chain's CDR3 is CARIPKGKETQYF. The CDR3 DNA follows: TGTGCCAGGATCCCGAAGGGGAAGGAGACCCAGTACTTC.

The chain joins TRBV5-1 to TRBJ1-2; TRBD1 matches 11 bases. V shed 3 bases, J shed 2 bases, and the junction held 3 bases outside the gene matches. Germline V gives CDR1 SGHRS, CDR2 YFSETQ. This CDR3 region has 15 residues. CDR3 DNA: TGCGCCAGCAGCTACGGGACAGGGGGAAACTATGGCTACACCTTC. This gives the protein CASSYGTGGNYGYTF.

The chain couples TRBV10-3 to TRBJ2-5; tentative D call: TRBD1 (5 bases). CDR1 is ENHRY and CDR2 is SYGVKD in the germline V gene. V lost 5 bases to trimming and J lost 5 bases, with 9 bases between them. The CDR3 contains 12 residues. CDR3 residues: CAISRGPETQYF. In DNA, the CDR3 is TGTGCCATCAGTAGGGGTCCGGAGACCCAGTACTTC.

A remark on this clone: Other DNA sequences in the same sample also yield this CDR3. This chain uses TRBV4-1 with TRBJ2-7; D may be TRBD1 (5 bases). Germline assignment: CDR1 MGHRA and CDR2 YSYEKL. V was trimmed by 1 base and J by 4 bases, leaving 11 bases between them. The CDR3 is 14 residues long. CDR3 DNA: TGCGCCAGCAGCCAAGCTCAGGGTTCTTACGAGCAGTACTTC. Amino acid sequence: CASSQAQGSYEQYF.

The genes are TRBV3-1 (or the pseudogene TRBV3-2) and TRBJ1-1; D is unresolved. The CDR3 consists of 15 residues. Trimming shortened V by 4 bases and J by 5 bases, and 17 bases separated the two germline ends. From germline, CDR1 is LGHDT and CDR2 YNNKEL (reference sequence). The CDR3, as DNA: TGTGCCAGCAGCCTCAATCCGGGAGATAGGACTGAAGCTTTCTTT. It encodes CASSLNPGDRTEAFF.

This rearrangement joins TRBV5-1 to TRBJ2-7; 7 bases fit TRBD1. Looked up from germline, CDR1 is SGHRS and CDR2 is YFSETQ. This CDR3 contains 17 residues. Trimming removed 1 base from V and 6 bases from J; junction bases left unmatched: 16. The CDR3 region has the DNA TGCGCCAGCAGCTTGCGGCGATCGGACAGGTCTCGTAGCGAGCAGTACTTC. Amino acid sequence: CASSLRRSDRSRSEQYF.

The chain carries TRBV9 and TRBJ1-1; TRBD1 might be the D (5 bases). The germline V gene has CDR1 SGDLS and CDR2 YYNGEE. V lost 4 bases, J lost 1 base, and 8 bases lay in between. The CDR3 extends over 13 amino acids. CDR3 region: CASSPTGNTEAFF. The CDR3 DNA follows: TGTGCCAGCAGCCCCACAGGGAACACTGAAGCTTTCTTT.

The chain uses TRBV27 and TRBJ2-7, with D possibly TRBD2 on 5 matching bases. This CDR3 is 13 amino acids long. CDR1 and CDR2 (germline): MNHEY, SMNVEV (reference sequence). The CDR3 coding sequence is TGTGCTACGAGGCTAGGACTGAGTTACGAGCAGTACTTC. Residues: CATRLGLSYEQYF.

This chain connects TRBV24-1 to TRBJ1-2; 10 bases map to TRBD1. Germline-derived CDR1 and CDR2 are KGHDR and SFDVKD. The CDR3 totals 15 residues. J lost 4 bases, V lost 4 bases, and 5 bases had no gene match. The CDR3 here is CATSDSGTGVYGYTF. The CDR3 DNA reads as TGTGCCACCAGTGACTCCGGGACAGGGGTCTATGGCTACACCTTC.

The chain joins TRBV20-1 to TRBJ2-3, with 7 bases lining up with TRBD2. This CDR3 region has 17 residues. J lost 0 bases, V lost 3 bases, and 12 bases had no gene match. CDR1 is DFQATT and CDR2 is SNEGSKA in the germline V gene (reference sequence). CDR3 sequence reads: CSASTPSTSTSTDTQYF. CDR3 bases: TGCAGTGCTAGTACCCCCTCGACTAGCACTAGCACAGATACGCAGTATTTT.

The chain employs TRBV7-2 and TRBJ2-1, with D maybe TRBD1 (5 bases). Germline V CDR1 and CDR2: SGHTA, FQGNSA. CDR3 length: 13 amino acids. V was shortened by 5 bases and J by 3 bases, with 8 bases between the two germline ends. Written as DNA, the CDR3 is TGTGCCAGCAGCGCGGACAACTACAATGAGCAGTTCTTC. Translated, it gives CASSADNYNEQFF.

The rearrangement joins TRBV24-1 to TRBJ1-4, with a weak D call TRBD1 (6 bases). This CDR3 has 15 amino acids. Per the germline V gene, CDR1 is KGHDR and CDR2 is SFDVKD. Trimming removed 9 bases at V and 4 bases at J, with 17 bases between. The CDR3 region has the DNA TGTGCCACCGGGGAGACAGGTACAAATAATGAAAAACTGTTTTTT. It codes for CATGETGTNNEKLFF.

The rearrangement joins TRBV21-1 to TRBJ2-3; TRBD2, the D gene given by the table, was not confirmed from the DNA. TRBV21-1 is given as a pseudogene. The CDR3 runs to 16 residues. The CDR3 bases are TGTGCCAGCAGCTCTCGCGGGCGGGAGAGCCCAGATACGCAGTATTTT. It is translated as CASSSRGRESPDTQYF.

The V call is TRBV24-1, the J call TRBJ2-2, with TRBD1 matching over 7 bases. J lost 0 bases, V lost 12 bases, and 6 bases had no gene match. CDR3 length: 14 amino acids. Germline V gives CDR1 KGHDR, CDR2 SFDVKD. The CDR3 region has the DNA TGTGCCTCCCGACAGGGACCGAACACCGGGGAGCTGTTTTTT. Protein product: CASRQGPNTGELFF.